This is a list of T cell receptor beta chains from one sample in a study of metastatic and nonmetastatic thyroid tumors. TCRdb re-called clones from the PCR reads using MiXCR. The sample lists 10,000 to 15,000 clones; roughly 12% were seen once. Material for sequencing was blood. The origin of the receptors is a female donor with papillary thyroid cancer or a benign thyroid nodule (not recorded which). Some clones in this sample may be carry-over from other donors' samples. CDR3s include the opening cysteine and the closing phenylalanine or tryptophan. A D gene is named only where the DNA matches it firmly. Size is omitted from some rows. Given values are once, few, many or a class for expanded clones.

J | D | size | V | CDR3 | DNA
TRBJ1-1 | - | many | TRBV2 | CASRAGENTEAFF | TGTGCCAGCAGAGCAGGGGAGAACACTGAAGCTTTCTTT
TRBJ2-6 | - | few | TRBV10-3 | CATSEGRVNSGANVLTF | TGTGCCACCAGTGAAGGGCGGGTCAACTCTGGGGCCAACGTCCTGACTTTC
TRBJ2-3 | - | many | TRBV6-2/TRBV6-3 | CASSLLTGSGTAGDTQYF | TGTGCCAGCAGCTTACTCACCGGCTCCGGGACGGCGGGAGATACGCAGTATTTT
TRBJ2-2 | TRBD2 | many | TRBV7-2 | CASSLAMREPTGELFF | TGTGCCAGCAGCTTAGCCATGCGGGAGCCCACCGGGGAGCTGTTTTTT
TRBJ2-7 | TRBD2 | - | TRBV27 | CASSPMAPLAGSHYEQYF | TGTGCCAGCAGTCCTATGGCCCCATTAGCGGGTTCCCACTACGAGCAGTACTTC
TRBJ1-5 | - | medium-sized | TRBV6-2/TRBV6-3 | CASSFPARAQPQHF | TGTGCCAGCAGTTTCCCCGCAAGGGCCCAGCCCCAGCATTTT
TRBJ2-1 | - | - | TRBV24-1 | CATSDLIRLGSGDTSSYNEQFF | TGTGCCACCAGTGATTTGATTCGGTTGGGGAGCGGGGACACAAGCTCCTACAATGAGCAGTTCTTC
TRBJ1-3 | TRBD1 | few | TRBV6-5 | CASSYSDRNGNTIYF | TGTGCCAGCAGTTACTCGGACAGGAACGGAAACACCATATATTTT
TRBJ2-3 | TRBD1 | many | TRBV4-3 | CASSQKDPGQGADTQYF | TGCGCCAGCAGCCAAAAAGACCCGGGACAGGGTGCAGATACGCAGTATTTT
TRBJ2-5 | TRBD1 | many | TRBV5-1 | CASFDRGPWETQYF | TGCGCCAGCTTTGACAGGGGACCTTGGGAGACCCAGTACTTC
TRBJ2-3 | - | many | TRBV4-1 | CASSQAPPVTDTQYF | TGCGCCAGCAGCCAAGCCCCACCTGTCACAGATACGCAGTATTTT
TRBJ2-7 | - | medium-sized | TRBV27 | CASSLDEQYF | TGTGCCAGCAGTTTGGACGAGCAGTACTTC
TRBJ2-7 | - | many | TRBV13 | CASSPRPSDGGEQYF | TGTGCCAGCAGCCCGAGGCCATCGGACGGCGGCGAGCAGTACTTC
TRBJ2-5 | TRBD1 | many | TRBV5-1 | CASSPGTGSTETQYF | TGCGCCAGCAGCCCTGGGACAGGGAGTACGGAGACCCAGTACTTC
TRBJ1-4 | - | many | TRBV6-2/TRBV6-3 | CASSYSPNEKLFF | TGTGCCAGCAGTTACTCCCCTAATGAAAAACTGTTTTTT
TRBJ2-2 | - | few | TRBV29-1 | CSVESQGTVNTGELFF | TGCAGCGTTGAATCTCAGGGGACGGTTAACACCGGGGAGCTGTTTTTT
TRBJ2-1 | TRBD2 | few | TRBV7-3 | CASSLAGVNDEQFF | TGTGCCAGCAGCTTAGCGGGAGTAAATGATGAGCAGTTCTTC
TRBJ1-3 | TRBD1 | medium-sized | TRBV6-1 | CASKVDRAGNTIYF | TGTGCCAGCAAGGTGGACAGGGCTGGAAACACCATATATTTT
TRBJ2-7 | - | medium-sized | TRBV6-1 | CASSREDNSYEQYF | TGTGCCAGCAGTAGAGAAGATAACTCCTACGAGCAGTACTTC
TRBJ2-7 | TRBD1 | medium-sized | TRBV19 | CASRGTGGNYEQYF | TGTGCCAGTAGGGGGACAGGGGGTAACTACGAGCAGTACTTC
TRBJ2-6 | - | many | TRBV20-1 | CSAWPGTGANVLTF | TGCAGTGCCTGGCCGGGGACTGGGGCCAACGTCCTGACTTTC
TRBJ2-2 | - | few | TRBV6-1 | CASSAQAPPNTVELFF | TGTGCCAGCAGTGCCCAGGCTCCCCCGAACACTGTGGAGCTGTTTTTT
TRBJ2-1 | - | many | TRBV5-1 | CASSLSAGSYNEQFF | TGCGCCAGCAGCTTGTCGGCGGGCTCTTACAATGAGCAGTTCTTC
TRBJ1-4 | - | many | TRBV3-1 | CASSQASGIEKLFF | TGTGCCAGCAGCCAAGCGTCCGGGATCGAAAAACTGTTTTTT
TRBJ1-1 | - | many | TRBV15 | CATSTAKWNTEAFF | TGTGCCACCAGCACAGCGAAGTGGAACACTGAAGCTTTCTTT
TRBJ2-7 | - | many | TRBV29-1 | CSVVTPSYEQYF | TGCAGCGTTGTTACCCCCAGCTACGAGCAGTACTTC
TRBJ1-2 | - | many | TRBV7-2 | CASSYDGRASGYTF | TGTGCCAGCAGCTACGACGGGAGGGCAAGTGGCTACACCTTC
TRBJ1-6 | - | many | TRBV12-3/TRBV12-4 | CASKIEGSPYNSPLHF | TGTGCCAGCAAAATTGAGGGGTCTCCGTATAATTCACCCCTCCACTTT
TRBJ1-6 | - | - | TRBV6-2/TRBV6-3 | CASSYVQATTSSYNSPLHF | TGTGCCAGCAGTTATGTGCAGGCGACCACGAGCTCCTATAATTCACCCCTCCACTTT
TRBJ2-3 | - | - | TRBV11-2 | CASSNKELGTQYF | TGTGCCAGCAGTAACAAGGAACTTGGTACGCAGTATTTT
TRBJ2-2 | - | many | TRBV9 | CASSAQSGFMVTGELFF | TGTGCCAGCAGCGCCCAGTCGGGGTTTATGGTCACCGGGGAGCTGTTTTTT
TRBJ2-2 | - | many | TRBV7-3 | CAQRGRGKNTGELFF | TGTGCCCAAAGGGGGAGGGGGAAAAACACCGGGGAGCTGTTTTTT
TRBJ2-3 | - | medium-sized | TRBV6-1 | CASTLTGFNTDTQYF | TGTGCCAGCACCCTGACAGGATTTAACACAGATACGCAGTATTTT
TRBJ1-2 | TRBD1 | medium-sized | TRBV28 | CASRDSRSYGYTF | TGTGCCAGCCGGGACAGCCGAAGTTATGGCTACACCTTC
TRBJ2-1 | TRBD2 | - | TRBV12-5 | CASCCGGPINEQFF | TGTGCTAGTTGTTGCGGGGGGCCAATCAATGAGCAGTTCTTC
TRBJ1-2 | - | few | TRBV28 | CAISDIQGPHF | TGTGCCATTAGCGATATCCAGGGTCCCCACTTC
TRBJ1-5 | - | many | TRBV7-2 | CASSLAQGSNQPQHF | TGTGCCAGCAGCTTAGCACAGGGTAGCAATCAGCCCCAGCATTTT
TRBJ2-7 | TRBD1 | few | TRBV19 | CASSIAVGTGGYEQYF | TGTGCCAGTAGTATAGCAGTCGGGACAGGGGGGTACGAGCAGTACTTC
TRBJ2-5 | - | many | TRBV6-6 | CASSYRMALQETQYF | TGTGCCAGCAGTTACAGGATGGCCCTTCAAGAGACCCAGTACTTC
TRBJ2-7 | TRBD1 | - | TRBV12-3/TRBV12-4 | CASRPRTGSYYEQYF | TGTGCCAGCAGACCAAGGACAGGGAGCTACTACGAGCAGTACTTC
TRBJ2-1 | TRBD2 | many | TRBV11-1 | CASSQGGTRGRGEQFF | TGTGCCAGCAGCCAAGGCGGGACTAGGGGACGCGGTGAGCAGTTCTTC
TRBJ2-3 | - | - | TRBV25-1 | CASSEYFLEGGPSSTDTQYF | TGTGCCAGCAGTGAATATTTCCTCGAGGGAGGCCCCTCTAGCACAGATACGCAGTATTTT
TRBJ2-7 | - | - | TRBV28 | CASSLRVGDYEQYF | TGTGCCAGCAGCCTGCGGGTGGGAGACTACGAGCAGTACTTC
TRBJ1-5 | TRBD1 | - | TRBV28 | CASSFGGQGQSQHF | TGTGCCAGCAGTTTCGGGGGACAGGGCCAGTCCCAGCATTTT
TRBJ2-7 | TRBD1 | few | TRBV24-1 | CATASGQGAYEQYF | TGTGCCACCGCCTCTGGTCAGGGGGCTTACGAGCAGTACTTC
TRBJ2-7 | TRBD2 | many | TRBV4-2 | CASSQGGVASGIEQYF | TGTGCCAGCAGCCAGGGTGGAGTGGCTAGCGGGATCGAGCAGTACTTC
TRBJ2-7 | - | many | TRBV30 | CAWSGGGIVYEQYF | TGTGCCTGGAGTGGAGGCGGGATAGTCTACGAGCAGTACTTC
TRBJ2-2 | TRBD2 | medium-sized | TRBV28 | CASSFPGGGGGELFF | TGTGCCAGCAGTTTCCCTGGCGGGGGGGGCGGGGAGCTGTTTTTT
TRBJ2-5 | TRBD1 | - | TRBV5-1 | CASSPDRVGQETQYF | TGCGCCAGCAGCCCTGACAGGGTAGGCCAAGAGACCCAGTACTTC
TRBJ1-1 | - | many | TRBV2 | CAGRRGSMNTEAFF | TGTGCCGGACGACGGGGTTCTATGAACACTGAAGCTTTCTTT
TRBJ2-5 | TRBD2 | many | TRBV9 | CASSVSGRAGQETQYF | TGTGCCAGCAGCGTTAGCGGGAGGGCCGGGCAAGAGACCCAGTACTTC
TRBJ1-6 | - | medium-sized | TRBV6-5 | CASSYGNSPLHF | TGTGCCAGCAGTTACGGGAATTCACCCCTCCACTTT
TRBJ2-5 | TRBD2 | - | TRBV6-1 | CASSPRVGTSGVGETQYF | TGTGCCAGCAGTCCTCGTGTGGGGACTAGCGGGGTGGGAGAGACCCAGTACTTC
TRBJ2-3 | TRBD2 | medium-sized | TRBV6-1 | CASSATSGWATDTQYF | TGTGCCAGCAGTGCAACTAGCGGTTGGGCTACAGATACGCAGTATTTT